A single sample is the source of the 14 T cell receptor beta chains below, sequenced in a study of OX40 agonist ivuxolimab in advanced cancers. Assay used: immunoSEQ multiplex PCR; TCRdb lists only in-frame clones, some missing. The sample shows roughly 93,000 clones, approximately 80% of them seen only once. The source material was CD4+ or CD8+ T cells sorted from blood, sampled in a trial of the OX40 agonist ivuxolimab. The receptors stem from an adult with an advanced solid tumor such as melanoma, head and neck, liver or kidney cancer.

This clone was seen a few times. The chain couples TRBV12-5 to TRBJ1-1; the match to TRBD1 covers 7 bases. Germline CDR1 and CDR2: LGHNT and FRNRAP. This CDR3 is built from 16 residues. Trimming at V came to 5 bases and at J to 2 bases, leaving 11 bases not matched to a gene. For the CDR3, the DNA is TGTGCTAGTGGTCCTGACAGGGCCTGGGGCAACACTGAAGCTTTCTTT. Translating gives CASGPDRAWGNTEAFF.

The rearrangement joins TRBV6-5 to TRBJ2-3; TRBD2 matches 8 bases. Germline V gene data show CDR1 as MNHEY and CDR2 as SVGAGI. The length of the CDR3 is 14 residues. The ends lost 10 bases at V and 1 base at J; junction bases unmatched: 7. The DNA for the CDR3 is TGTGCCACACACCGAGCGGGGGGCACAGATACGCAGTATTTT. Its translation is CATHRAGGTDTQYF.

V is TRBV27 and J is TRBJ1-2, with TRBD1 as a possible D gene (5 bases). Germline values: CDR1 MNHEY, CDR2 SMNVEV (reference sequence). V was trimmed by 6 bases and J by 2 bases, leaving 16 bases between them. The CDR3 loop spans 15 amino acids. In DNA, the CDR3 is TGTGCCAGCAGCCTGCGCGGGGACGGAAACTATGGCTACACCTTC. This sequence encodes CASSLRGDGNYGYTF.

J is TRBJ2-2 and V is TRBV4-1; perhaps TRBD2 as D (7 bases). Trimming left V 4 bases short and J 4 bases short, with 16 bases between. CDR1 and CDR2 from the germline V gene are MGHRA and YSYEKL. The CDR3 consists of 16 residues. The CDR3 is CASSLGAGASTGELFF. CDR3 nucleotides: TGCGCCAGCAGCCTTGGGGCGGGGGCGAGCACCGGGGAGCTGTTTTTT.

The chain combines TRBV10-2 with TRBJ2-1; D remains ambiguous. Germline CDR1 and CDR2: WSHSY and SAAADI. The germline V and J ends were trimmed by 8 bases and 2 bases, with 10 bases remaining between them. CDR3 length equals 13 residues. As DNA, the CDR3 is TGCGCCAGCCTTGGACCGCCCTACAATGAGCAGTTCTTC. Its protein is CASLGPPYNEQFF.

The chain is built from TRBV2 and TRBJ2-1, with a tentative D call TRBD1 (6 bases). The CDR3 runs to 13 residues. V was clipped by 5 bases and J by 5 bases, with 10 bases between them. CDR1 SNHLY and CDR2 FYNNEI come from the germline V gene. The CDR3 region has the DNA TGTGCCAGCAGTATTGGACAGAACAATGAGCAGTTCTTC. Protein sequence: CASSIGQNNEQFF.

The chain has TRBV15 and TRBJ2-3; D could derive from TRBD1 or TRBD2 (6 bases each). Trimming removed 3 bases at V and 2 bases at J, with 18 bases between. Germline values: CDR1 LNHNV, CDR2 YYDKDF (reference sequence). There are 17 residues in the CDR3. As DNA, the CDR3 is TGTGCCACCAGCAGTCTACGGGGGCGCCCATCCACAGATACGCAGTATTTT. It translates to CATSSLRGRPSTDTQYF.

This clone was counted only a few times. The chain couples TRBV29-1 to TRBJ2-7; D is ambiguous. This CDR3 is built from 14 residues. Trimming left V 0 bases short and J 2 bases short, with 11 bases between. Germline values: CDR1 SQVTM, CDR2 ANQGSEA. CDR3 nucleotides: TGCAGCGTTGAAGAGGGTCTTAACCCCTACGAGCAGTACTTC. Its protein is CSVEEGLNPYEQYF.

The chain recombines TRBV9 with TRBJ1-1, with D possibly matching TRBD1 (6 bases). CDR1 is SGDLS, CDR2 YYNGEE, per germline. The CDR3 runs to 18 residues. The ends were cut back, 2 bases at V and 0 bases at J, with 20 bases in the middle. CDR3 loop: CASSVQQGIVLMNTEAFF. In DNA, the CDR3 is TGTGCCAGCAGCGTCCAACAGGGAATTGTTCTAATGAACACTGAAGCTTTCTTT.

This chain uses TRBV28 with TRBJ2-5; 8 bases line up with TRBD2. The J call is uncertain, as TRBJ2-7 better fits the DNA end. The CDR3 has 14 amino acids. The germline gives CDR1 MDHEN, CDR2 SYDVKM. The CDR3 sequence: CASSLVGLDPEQYF. The CDR3 bases are TGTGCCAGCAGTTTAGTGGGACTAGACCCCGAGCAGTACTTC.

DNA for the CDR3: TGTGCCAGCTCACCAATACAGGCATCCGGGGCGAACACTGAAGCTTTCTTT. Encoded protein: CASSPIQASGANTEAFF. This rearrangement joins TRBV18 to TRBJ1-1; possibly TRBD1 for D (5 bases). CDR3 length equals 17 residues. V lost 2 bases and J 1 base, leaving 17 bases between the germline ends. The V gene's germline CDR1 is KGHSH and CDR2 LQKENI.

The chain combines TRBV2 with TRBJ2-7, with D tentatively TRBD1 (5 bases). With 5 bases removed from V and 0 bases from J, the gap between germline ends came to 17 bases. The V gene's germline CDR1 is SNHLY and CDR2 FYNNEI. The CDR3 has 16 amino acids. The CDR3 DNA reads as TGTGCCAGCAGTATATCAGCAGGGCTTAGCTCCTACGAGCAGTACTTC. Its translation: CASSISAGLSSYEQYF. The variable domain in full, completed from reference TRBV2 and TRBJ2-7, reads EPEVTQTPSHQVTQMGQEVILRCVPISNHLYFYWYRQILGQKVEFLVSFYNNEISEKSEIFDDQFSVERPDGSNFTLKIRSTKLEDSAMYFCASSISAGLSSYEQYFGPGTRLTVT.

The table lists this clone with a count of one. The CDR3 bases are TGTGCCAGCAGAATGATTAAAGGGCAGACTGGGACCGGGGAGCTGTTTTTT. Its translation: CASRMIKGQTGTGELFF. The chain employs TRBV27 and TRBJ2-2, with D hard to call. V was trimmed by 6 bases and J by 5 bases, leaving 22 bases between them. The V gene's germline CDR1 is MNHEY and CDR2 SMNVEV (reference sequence). This CDR3 comprises 17 residues.

This chain uses TRBV5-6 with TRBJ1-6; possibly TRBD1 for D (6 bases). This CDR3 is built from 17 residues. Germline CDR1 SGHDT, CDR2 YYEEEE. Trimming pared 1 base from V and 0 bases from J, leaving 11 bases between. DNA of the CDR3: TGTGCCAGCAGCTTGCTGGCAGGGGACTCCTATAATTCACCCCTCCACTTT. Translating gives CASSLLAGDSYNSPLHF. The complete variable domain, with remaining parts taken from reference TRBV5-6 and TRBJ1-6, reads DAGVTQSPTHLIKTRGQQVTLRCSPKSGHDTVSWYQQALGQGPQFIFQYYEEEERQRGNFPDRFSGHQFPNYSSELNVNALLLGDSALYLCASSLLAGDSYNSPLHFGNGTRLTVT.